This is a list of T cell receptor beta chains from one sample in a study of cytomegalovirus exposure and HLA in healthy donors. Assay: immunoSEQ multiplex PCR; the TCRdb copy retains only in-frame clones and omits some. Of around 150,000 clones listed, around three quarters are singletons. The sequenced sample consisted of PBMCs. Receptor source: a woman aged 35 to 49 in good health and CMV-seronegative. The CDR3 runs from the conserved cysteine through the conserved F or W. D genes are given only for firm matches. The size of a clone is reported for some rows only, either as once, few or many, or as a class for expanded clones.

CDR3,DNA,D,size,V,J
CASSSTEKGQSTGANVLTF,TGTGCCAGCAGTTCGACTGAAAAAGGACAGTCTACTGGGGCCAACGTCCTGACTTTC,-,-,TRBV27,TRBJ2-6
CAISESLWAFF,TGTGCCATCAGTGAATCCCTATGGGCTTTCTTT,-,-,TRBV10-3,TRBJ1-1
CASTEVQPLVNSPLHF,TGTGCCAGCACCGAGGTTCAACCCCTAGTTAATTCACCCCTCCACTTT,-,-,TRBV2,TRBJ1-6
CASSSRPFGEQYF,TGTGCCAGCAGTTCGCGCCCATTCGGCGAGCAGTACTTC,-,-,TRBV27,TRBJ2-7
CASSFGTVTDTQYF,TGCGCCAGCAGCTTCGGGACAGTCACAGATACGCAGTATTTT,TRBD1,-,TRBV5-1,TRBJ2-3
CASSPNRQGTEAFF,TGCGCCAGCAGCCCGAACCGACAGGGGACTGAAGCTTTCTTT,TRBD1,-,TRBV5-1,TRBJ1-1
CASSSNPLVHSYEQYF,TGTGCCAGCAGCTCAAACCCACTCGTCCACTCCTACGAGCAGTACTTC,-,-,TRBV5-6,TRBJ2-7
CASSPQGGSTEAFF,TGTGCCAGCAGCCCACAGGGGGGGAGCACTGAAGCTTTCTTT,TRBD1,-,TRBV5-5,TRBJ1-1
CASRSGTFYEELFF,TGTGCCAGCAGGAGCGGGACTTTTTATGAAGAACTGTTTTTT,-,once,TRBV6-5,TRBJ1-4
CASSEFKGTGVATEAFF,TGTGCCAGCAGTGAATTCAAGGGAACAGGGGTTGCGACTGAAGCTTTCTTT,TRBD1,-,TRBV25-1,TRBJ1-1
CASSDGGRGNYGYTF,TGTGCCAGCAGTGACGGCGGCAGGGGAAACTATGGCTACACCTTC,-,-,TRBV6-1,TRBJ1-2
CASSLWGGGSSTDTQYF,TGTGCCAGCAGTTTATGGGGCGGGGGATCTAGCACAGATACGCAGTATTTT,TRBD2,-,TRBV28,TRBJ2-3
CASSEWGVAGRGVTGYNEQFF,TGTGCCAGCAGTGAATGGGGTGTAGCGGGGAGAGGGGTTACGGGTTACAATGAGCAGTTCTTC,TRBD2,-,TRBV2,TRBJ2-1
CSSSLGHGEVEAFF,TGTTCCAGCAGCTTAGGACACGGGGAGGTTGAAGCTTTCTTT,-,-,TRBV7-9,TRBJ1-1
CASSVFARTGYSNQPQHF,TGTGCCAGCAGTGTTTTCGCCCGGACGGGGTATAGCAATCAGCCCCAGCATTTT,-,-,TRBV28,TRBJ1-5
CASSQSPWAANQPQHF,TGCGCCAGCAGTCAATCGCCGTGGGCAGCTAATCAGCCCCAGCATTTT,-,-,TRBV23-1,TRBJ1-5
CASSSGQGNNEQFF,TGTGCCAGCAGTTCGGGACAGGGGAACAATGAGCAGTTCTTC,TRBD1,-,TRBV28,TRBJ2-1
CASSPLQLRVGEPQHF,TGTGCCAGCTCACCACTTCAACTAAGGGTGGGAGAGCCCCAGCATTTT,-,-,TRBV18,TRBJ1-5
CASSYGTGGEQYF,TGTGCCAGCAGTTACGGGACAGGGGGCGAGCAGTACTTC,TRBD1,-,TRBV6-5,TRBJ2-7
CASSRDGTSSYEQYF,TGTGCCAGTAGTAGGGATGGAACTAGCTCCTACGAGCAGTACTTC,-,-,TRBV19,TRBJ2-7
CASGEGTGELFF,TGTGCCAGCGGAGAGGGCACCGGGGAGCTGTTTTTT,-,-,TRBV28,TRBJ2-2
CASSLAAGGEQYF,TGTGCCAGCTCACTAGCCGCAGGGGGCGAGCAGTACTTC,TRBD1,-,TRBV18,TRBJ2-7
CAWSNPGTANQPQHF,TGTGCCTGGAGTAATCCAGGAACAGCAAATCAGCCCCAGCATTTT,-,few,TRBV30,TRBJ1-5
CASSLVWGQNTEAFF,TGTGCCAGCAGCTTAGTGTGGGGACAGAACACTGAAGCTTTCTTT,-,-,TRBV11-2,TRBJ1-1
CASSQGQLLIPGPQADYGYTF,TGCGCCAGCAGCCAGGGACAGCTATTAATTCCGGGGCCCCAAGCGGACTATGGCTACACCTTC,TRBD1,-,TRBV4-1,TRBJ1-2
CASRRVGTGGYEQYF,TGTGCCAGCCGGAGGGTCGGGACAGGGGGCTACGAGCAGTACTTC,TRBD1,-,TRBV6-5,TRBJ2-7